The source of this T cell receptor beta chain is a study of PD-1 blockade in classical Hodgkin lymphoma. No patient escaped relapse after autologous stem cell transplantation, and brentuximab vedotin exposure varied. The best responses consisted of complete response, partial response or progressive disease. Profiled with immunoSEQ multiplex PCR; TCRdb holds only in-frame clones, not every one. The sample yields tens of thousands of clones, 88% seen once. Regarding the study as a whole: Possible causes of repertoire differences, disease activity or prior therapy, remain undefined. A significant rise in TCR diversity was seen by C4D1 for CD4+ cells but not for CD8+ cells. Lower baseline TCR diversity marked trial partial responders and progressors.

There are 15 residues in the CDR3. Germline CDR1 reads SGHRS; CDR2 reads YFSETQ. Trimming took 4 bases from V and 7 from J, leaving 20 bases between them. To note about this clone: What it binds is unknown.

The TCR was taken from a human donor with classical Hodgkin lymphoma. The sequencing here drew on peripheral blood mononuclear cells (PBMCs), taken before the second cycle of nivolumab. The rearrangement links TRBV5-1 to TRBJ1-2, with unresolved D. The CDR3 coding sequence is TGCGCCAGCAGCGTCGACTCGGACGTTCAACCTGGCTACACCTTC. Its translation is CASSVDSDVQPGYTF.